The rows below give T cell receptor beta chains drawn from one sample of a study of T cells in Graves' hyperthyroidism and ophthalmopathy. MiXCR was run by TCRdb on the multiplex PCR reads, yielding one entry per CDR3 protein. The profile covers about 360,000 distinct CDR3 sequences, with roughly 25% appearing a single time and roughly 70% taken by the ten largest. Sample: blood. These receptors were collected from a man aged 50 or older with Graves' hyperthyroidism. The CDR3 runs from the conserved cysteine through the conserved F or W. A D gene is named only where the DNA matches it firmly. Size values are once, few and many counts, or a class for expanded clones, and some rows have none.

D	V	size	J	DNA	CDR3
NA	TRBV12-3/TRBV12-4	NA	TRBJ1-1	TGTGCCAGCAGCCGCCGGGGGGAAGCGGGAAACACTGAAGCTTTCTTT	CASSRRGEAGNTEAFF
NA	TRBV20-1	NA	TRBJ2-3	TGCAGTGCTAGAGAAAACGGGAAGGGGGATACGCAGTATTTT	CSARENGKGDTQYF
TRBD1	TRBV3-1	NA	TRBJ2-5	TGTGCCAGCAGCCTACAGGGGCACGGCACGGAGACCCAGTACTTC	CASSLQGHGTETQYF
NA	TRBV4-2	few	TRBJ1-1	TGTGCCAGCAGCCAAGATTCGAAGAACACTGAAGCTTTCTTT	CASSQDSKNTEAFF
NA	TRBV28	many	TRBJ2-1	TGTGCCAGCAGTTCCCTGGGGGGCGCGATACTTGAGCAGTTCTTC	CASSSLGGAILEQFF
TRBD1	TRBV30	NA	TRBJ1-1	TGTGCCTGGACACGACAGGGGGCTCCCACTGAAGCTTTCTTT	CAWTRQGAPTEAFF
TRBD2	TRBV11-2	few	TRBJ2-1	TGTGCCAGTAGTATGACTAGCGGGGGAAACAATGAGCAGTTCTTC	CASSMTSGGNNEQFF
TRBD2	TRBV11-2	many	TRBJ2-1	TGTGCCAGCAGCTTATCCCTCCGAAGCGGGAGGGCCGCTAATGAGCAGTTCTTC	CASSLSLRSGRAANEQFF
NA	TRBV30	few	TRBJ2-1	TGTGCCTGGAGTGAATCCTACAATGAGCAGTTCTTC	CAWSESYNEQFF
TRBD1	TRBV2	many	TRBJ2-1	TGTGCCAGCACCAAAGGACAGGGCCACAATGAGCAGTTCTTC	CASTKGQGHNEQFF
NA	TRBV28	many	TRBJ1-1	TGTGCCAGCCGGGGGGCGGAGAACACTGAAGCTTTCTTT	CASRGAENTEAFF
NA	TRBV18	many	TRBJ2-3	TGTGCCAGCTCAGTTAGCACAGATACGCAGTATTTT	CASSVSTDTQYF
NA	TRBV7-8	many	TRBJ1-1	TGTGCCAGCAGCGAGGGTGGAGCGAACACTGAAGCTTTCTTT	CASSEGGANTEAFF
NA	TRBV5-1	few	TRBJ2-1	TGCGCCAGCAGCTTGTTACAGGGTGACAATGAGCAGTTCTTC	CASSLLQGDNEQFF
NA	TRBV5-1	NA	TRBJ2-2	TGCGCCAGCAGGTCCCGTCAGGCCTCTACGAACACCGGGGAGCTGTTTTTT	CASRSRQASTNTGELFF
NA	TRBV28	many	TRBJ1-1	TGTGCCAGCAATCCACGGAGTTACACTGAAGCTTTCTTT	CASNPRSYTEAFF
NA	TRBV12-3/TRBV12-4	few	TRBJ2-3	TGTGCCAGCAGCTATAGTAAGGCGACAGATACGCAGTATTTT	CASSYSKATDTQYF
NA	TRBV6-1	many	TRBJ2-2	TGTGCCAGCAGTGAAGGACTGATTGCGAACACCGGGGAGCTGTTTTTT	CASSEGLIANTGELFF
NA	TRBV11-2	many	TRBJ1-1	TGTGCCAGCAGCCCTCAGGGACGGGGTATACAGTGGGGAGCTTTCTTT	CASSPQGRGIQWGAFF
NA	TRBV3-1	NA	TRBJ1-2	TGTGCCAGCAGCCAAGATACTCTCGGACGTCCCTTTTATGGCTACACCTTC	CASSQDTLGRPFYGYTF
TRBD2	TRBV12-3/TRBV12-4	many	TRBJ2-3	TGTGCCAGCAGTCTAGCGTTAGCGGGATATAGAGATACGCAGTATTTT	CASSLALAGYRDTQYF
TRBD1	TRBV29-1	NA	TRBJ2-7	TGCAGCGTTATTAAAACCGGGACAGGGAAATACGAGCAGTACTTC	CSVIKTGTGKYEQYF
TRBD2	TRBV4-1	NA	TRBJ2-7	TGCGCCAGCAGAGATAGCGGGATCGGCGAGCAGTACTTC	CASRDSGIGEQYF
TRBD2	TRBV3-1	NA	TRBJ2-7	TGTGCCGGCAGCCCGCGACTAGCGGCCCTCTCCTACGAGCAGTACTTC	CAGSPRLAALSYEQYF
NA	TRBV4-1	NA	TRBJ2-7	TGCGCCAGCAGCCAAGTTGCGGGAAATTACGAGCAGTACTTC	CASSQVAGNYEQYF
NA	TRBV20-1	NA	TRBJ2-3	TGCAGTGCTAGTTCCCAAGATACGCAGTATTTT	CSASSQDTQYF
NA	TRBV6-1	many	TRBJ2-7	TGTGCCAGCAGTGAAGTTAGCGACAGTACCTACGAGCAGTACTTC	CASSEVSDSTYEQYF
NA	TRBV4-1	NA	TRBJ2-3	TGCGCCAGCAGCCAAGGCGGCGGGATAAGCACAGATACGCAGTATTTT	CASSQGGGISTDTQYF
NA	TRBV6-9	NA	TRBJ2-2	TGTGCCAGCAGTTCTTGGGCAGCTCCGAACACCGGGGAGCTGTTTTTT	CASSSWAAPNTGELFF
NA	TRBV15	NA	TRBJ1-5	TGTGCCACCAGCAGAGGATCAGATCAGCCCCAGCATTTT	CATSRGSDQPQHF
TRBD1	TRBV11-2	many	TRBJ1-3	TGTGCCAGCAGCCGAGGGGGCAACGGAAACACCATATATTTT	CASSRGGNGNTIYF
TRBD2	TRBV27	NA	TRBJ2-1	TGTGCCAGCAGTTCCCGGCTAGCGGGAGACGGCGATGAGCAGTTCTTC	CASSSRLAGDGDEQFF
TRBD2	TRBV4-1	few	TRBJ2-7	TGCGCCAGCGGCCAAGGCACTAGCGGGAGCTACGAGCAGTACTTC	CASGQGTSGSYEQYF
NA	TRBV18	NA	TRBJ2-5	TGTGCCAGCTCACCCTTGGCAGACCCGCTTCTACAAGAGACCCAGTACTTC	CASSPLADPLLQETQYF
NA	TRBV30	NA	TRBJ1-1	TGTGCCTGGCATAGGGCTACTGAAGCTTTCTTT	CAWHRATEAFF
NA	TRBV5-4	few	TRBJ2-5	TGTGCCAGCAGCACCGGACAGAACCAAGAGACCCAGTACTTC	CASSTGQNQETQYF
NA	TRBV12-3/TRBV12-4	NA	TRBJ2-5	TGTGCCAGCAGTTCATCGGGCCGTCGGTCGTGGGAGACCCAGTACTTC	CASSSSGRRSWETQYF
NA	TRBV19	few	TRBJ2-2	TGTGCCAGTAGTATAATAGGGTACGGGGAGCTGTTTTTT	CASSIIGYGELFF
NA	TRBV24-1	NA	TRBJ2-7	TGTGCCACCAGTGATTTAGGCGGGACTGCCGAGCAGTACTTC	CATSDLGGTAEQYF